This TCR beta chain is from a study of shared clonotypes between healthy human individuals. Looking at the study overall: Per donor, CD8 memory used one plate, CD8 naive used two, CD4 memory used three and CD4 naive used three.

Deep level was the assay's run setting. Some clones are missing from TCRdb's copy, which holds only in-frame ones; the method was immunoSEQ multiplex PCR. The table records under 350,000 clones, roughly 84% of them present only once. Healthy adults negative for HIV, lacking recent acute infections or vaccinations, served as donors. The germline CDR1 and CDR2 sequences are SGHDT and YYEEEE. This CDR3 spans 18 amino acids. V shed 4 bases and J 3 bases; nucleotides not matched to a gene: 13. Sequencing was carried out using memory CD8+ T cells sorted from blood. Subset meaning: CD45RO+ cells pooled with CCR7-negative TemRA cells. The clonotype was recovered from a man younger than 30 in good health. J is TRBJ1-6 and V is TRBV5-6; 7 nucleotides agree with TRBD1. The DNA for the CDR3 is TGTGCCAGCAGCCGGACAGGTGGCGATGGGGACTATAATTCACCCCTCCACTTT. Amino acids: CASSRTGGDGDYNSPLHF.